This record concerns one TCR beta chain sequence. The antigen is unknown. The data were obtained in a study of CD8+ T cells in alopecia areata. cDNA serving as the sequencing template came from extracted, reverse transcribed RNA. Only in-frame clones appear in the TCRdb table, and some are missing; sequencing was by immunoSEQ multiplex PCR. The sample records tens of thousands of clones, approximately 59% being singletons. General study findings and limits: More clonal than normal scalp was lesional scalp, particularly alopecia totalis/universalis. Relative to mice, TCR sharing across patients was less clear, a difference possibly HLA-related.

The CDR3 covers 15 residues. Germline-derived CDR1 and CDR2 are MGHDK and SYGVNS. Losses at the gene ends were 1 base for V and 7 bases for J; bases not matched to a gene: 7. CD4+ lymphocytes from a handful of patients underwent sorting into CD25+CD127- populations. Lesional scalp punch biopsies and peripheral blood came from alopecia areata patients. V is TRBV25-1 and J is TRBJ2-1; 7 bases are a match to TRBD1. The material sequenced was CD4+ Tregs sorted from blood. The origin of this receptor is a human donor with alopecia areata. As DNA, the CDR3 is TGTGCCAGCAGTGAATTTAAAGGGGACAGAAATGAGCAGTTCTTC. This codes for CASSEFKGDRNEQFF.